The sequence of this T cell receptor beta chain was determined in a study of blood T cell repertoires in COVID-19. Study-level background: COVID-19 samples, acute and convalescent, were from the United States, Italy and Spain. The cDNA or gDNA used as material had been derived from T cells, B-cell-depleted T cells, or PBMCs.

In terms of age and location, participants ranged from about 18 to 95 years and lived in under 30 US areas. As handled by the study authors: Amplification with reference gene primers provided the estimates of nucleated cell counts. Repertoires were generated with immunoSEQ multiplex PCR, while TCRdb's copy carries only in-frame clones and drops some. V and J calls and clone size come straight from that table; D and trimming were deduced from the DNA. The sample lists about 170,000 clones, around four fifths occurring once. The CDR3 sequence is 16 residues long. V lost 0 bases and J lost 5; bases outside the gene matches: 6. Germline assignment: CDR1 MRHNA and CDR2 SNTAGT.

Specimen: PBMCs or T cells enriched from blood (not recorded which). This TCR derives from a woman aged 50 to 65 in a cohort exposed to, infected with or recovered from COVID-19 (not recorded which). The V and J genes are TRBV6-4 and TRBJ2-1; TRBD2 aligns across 8 bases. Here the CDR3 reads CASSDSWTSPHNEQFF. In nucleotides, the CDR3 is TGTGCCAGCAGTGACTCGTGGACTAGCCCTCACAATGAGCAGTTCTTC.